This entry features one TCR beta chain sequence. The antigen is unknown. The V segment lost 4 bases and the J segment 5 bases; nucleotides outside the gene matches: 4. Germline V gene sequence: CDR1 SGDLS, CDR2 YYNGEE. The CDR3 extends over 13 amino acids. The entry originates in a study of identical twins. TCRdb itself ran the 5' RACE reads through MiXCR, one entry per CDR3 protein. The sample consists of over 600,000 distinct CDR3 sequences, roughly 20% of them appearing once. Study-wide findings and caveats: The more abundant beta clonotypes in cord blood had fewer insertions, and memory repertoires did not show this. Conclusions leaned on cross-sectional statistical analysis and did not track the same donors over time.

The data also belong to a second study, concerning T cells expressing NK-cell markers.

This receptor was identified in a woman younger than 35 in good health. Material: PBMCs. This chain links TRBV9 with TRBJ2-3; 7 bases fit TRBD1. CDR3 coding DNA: TGTGCCAGCAGCACGGGGACAGTAGATACGCAGTATTTT. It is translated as CASSTGTVDTQYF.